Following are 10 T cell receptor beta chains from one sample sequenced in a study of blood T cell repertoires in COVID-19. Generated by immunoSEQ multiplex PCR, the TCRdb table keeps only in-frame clones and is missing some. The repertoire has roughly 150,000 clones, 85% of them found once; the top ten carry less than 10%. The sequencing sample was made of peripheral blood. The receptor source for this set is a woman in her sixties with COVID-19, enrolled during active disease.

CDR3 sequence: CASIARTGAYEQYV. The CDR3, as DNA: TGTGCCAGCATCGCTCGGACAGGGGCCTACGAGCAGTACGTC. The chain has TRBV5-6 and TRBJ2-7, with 9 bases identical to TRBD1. Germline-derived CDR1 and CDR2 are SGHDT and YYEEEE. CDR3 length equals 14 residues. The J segment lost 2 bases and the V segment lost 6 bases, leaving 6 bases of the junction unmatched.

This clone has just one count. The chain couples TRBV9 to TRBJ1-2; D gene ambiguous. Deletions cut 0 bases from V and 0 bases from J, with 9 bases between. The CDR3 sequence is 15 residues long. Germline lookup yields CDR1 SGDLS and CDR2 YYNGEE. CDR3 sequence (DNA): TGTGCCAGCAGCGTAGCAGGCAGGTCTAACTATGGCTACACCTTC. It yields the protein CASSVAGRSNYGYTF.

With regard to this clone: Distinct nucleotide sequences in the sample also encode this CDR3. This chain connects TRBV19 to TRBJ1-5; 7 bases line up with TRBD1. CDR1 and CDR2 from the germline V gene are LNHDA and SQIVND (reference sequence). The CDR3 consists of 14 residues. V shed 6 bases, J shed 6 bases, and the junction held 8 bases outside the gene matches. In DNA form, the CDR3 reads TGTGCCAGTAGCCTGAGACAGGGAGGTCAGCCCCAGCATTTT. Translated, it gives CASSLRQGGQPQHF.

The chain combines TRBV3-1 (or the pseudogene TRBV3-2) with TRBJ1-5, with 7 bases that match TRBD1. V was pared by 3 bases and J by 2 bases, with 7 bases of the junction left unmatched. The CDR3 is 16 residues long. CDR1 and CDR2 (germline): LGHDT, YNNKEL (reference sequence). CDR3 sequence: CASSQSDRRGNQPQHF. Written as DNA, the CDR3 is TGTGCCAGCAGCCAGTCGGACAGGCGGGGCAATCAGCCCCAGCATTTT.

The rearrangement uses TRBV4-2 and TRBJ1-1, with D unresolved. The V gene's germline CDR1 is LGHNA and CDR2 YNFKEQ. The V end was cut by 0 bases, the J end by 3 bases, with 11 bases between. The CDR3 loop spans 15 amino acids. The CDR3 DNA sequence: TGTGCCAGCAGCCAAGATGGCCGGGAGGACACTGAAGCTTTCTTT. It encodes CASSQDGREDTEAFF.

This clone was picked up one time. V is TRBV5-5 and J is TRBJ1-5; D is uncertain. The CDR3 totals 14 residues. Deletions cut 2 bases from V and 7 bases from J, with 13 bases between. Germline V gene sequence: CDR1 SGHKS, CDR2 YYEKEE (reference sequence). The CDR3 is CASSLGHAGQPQHF. In nucleotides, the CDR3 is TGTGCCAGCAGCTTAGGCCACGCCGGGCAGCCCCAGCATTTT.

There are a few counts of this clone. The rearrangement joins TRBV5-1 to TRBJ1-2; 8 bases map to TRBD1. The CDR3 has 14 amino acids. In germline, CDR1 is SGHRS, CDR2 YFSETQ. V was pared by 6 bases and J by 1 base, with 5 bases of the junction left unmatched. The CDR3 DNA reads as TGCGCCAGCACACAGGGGGACGTTAACTATGGCTACACCTTC. Translation: CASTQGDVNYGYTF.

The chain has TRBV7-6 and TRBJ1-1; 9 bases fit TRBD1. The CDR3 runs to 18 residues. J was trimmed by 3 bases and V by 3 bases; bases with no gene match: 14. Germline loops: CDR1 SGHVS, CDR2 FNYEAQ. In DNA form, the CDR3 reads TGTGCCAGCAGCTTCGGAACAGGGGGCGCCGGGGGAGACACTGAAGCTTTCTTT. It specifies CASSFGTGGAGGDTEAFF.

This clone was found once. The rearrangement uses TRBV19 and TRBJ1-5; 7 nucleotides agree with TRBD1. Germline V gives CDR1 LNHDA, CDR2 SQIVND (reference sequence). The CDR3 is 14 amino acids. The V and J ends lost 9 bases and 6 bases, in that order; junction bases with no gene match: 11. CDR3 residues: CASTPDRAGQPQHF. In nucleotides, the CDR3 is TGTGCCAGCACACCTGACAGGGCGGGTCAGCCCCAGCATTTT.

This chain joins TRBV3-1 (or the pseudogene TRBV3-2) and TRBJ2-7; 8 positions agree with TRBD2. Germline lookup yields CDR1 LGHDT and CDR2 YNNKEL (reference sequence). The CDR3 sequence is 13 residues long. V was clipped by 5 bases and J by 6 bases; unmatched bases: 6. The DNA for the CDR3 is TGTGCCAGCAGCGAAATAGCGGGACTCGAGCAGTACTTC. It yields the protein CASSEIAGLEQYF.